What follows are 14 T cell receptor beta chains derived from one specimen sequenced in a study of siplizumab effects on memory and regulatory T cells. Over a period of under 7 days at 37 degrees C, the mixed lymphocyte reaction cells were cocultured. Clones were sequenced by immunoSEQ multiplex PCR, and TCRdb holds only the in-frame ones, with some missing. The sample shows roughly 3,500 clones, about three fifths of them seen only once. These receptors have no identified antigens. Material: CFSE-low (dividing) CD8+ T cells sorted from an allogeneic mixed lymphocyte reaction. Receptors were obtained from a human donor in good health; the cells came from an allogeneic mixed lymphocyte reaction. Some clones in this sample may be carry-over from other donors' samples.

This chain links TRBV7-3 with TRBJ1-3; 8 bases are a match to TRBD1. The CDR3 length is 15 residues. Per germline, CDR1 SGHTA and CDR2 FQGTGA. V shed 4 bases and J 3 bases; nucleotides not matched to a gene: 5. CDR3 in DNA: TGTGCCAGCAGCTCTTCAGGGGGCTATGGAAACACCATATATTTT. Protein sequence: CASSSSGGYGNTIYF.

This clone was detected only once. The rearrangement links TRBV5-8 to TRBJ2-1; D may be TRBD2 (7 bases). Germline CDR1 is SGHTS and CDR2 is YDEGEE. Trimming took 7 bases from V and 3 from J, leaving 23 bases between them. CDR3 length: 17 residues. DNA for the CDR3: TGTGCCAGCCGCCTGGGAGCGGGACACCGAATCTACAATGAGCAGTTCTTC. Translating it yields CASRLGAGHRIYNEQFF. The whole variable domain, filled in from reference TRBV5-8 and TRBJ2-1, reads EAGVTQSPTHLIKTRGQQATLRCSPISGHTSVYWYQQALGLGLQFLLWYDEGEERNRGNFPPRFSGRQFPNYSSELNVNALELEDSALYLCASRLGAGHRIYNEQFFGPGTRLTVL.

The chain joins TRBV7-6 to TRBJ2-3; D is unresolved. V lost 0 bases and J 0 bases, leaving 4 bases between the germline ends. The CDR3 spans 14 residues. The germline V gene has CDR1 SGHVS and CDR2 FNYEAQ. CDR3: CASSLAESTDTQYF. CDR3 sequence (DNA): TGTGCCAGCAGCTTAGCGGAGAGCACAGATACGCAGTATTTT.

This chain joins TRBV27 and TRBJ1-1, with D hard to call. The CDR3 extends over 15 amino acids. Germline CDR1 and CDR2: MNHEY and SMNVEV (reference sequence). Trimming pared 8 bases from V and 0 bases from J, leaving 16 bases between. The DNA of the CDR3 is TGTGCCAGCTTTCCCGACTTCAGTGTGAACACTGAAGCTTTCTTT. It codes for CASFPDFSVNTEAFF.

This CDR3 reads CASSLRAPGKPMDEQFF. CDR3 nucleotides: TGTGCCAGCAGCTTGAGAGCGCCGGGAAAGCCTATGGATGAGCAGTTCTTC. The chain carries TRBV11-2 and TRBJ2-1; a weak D match, TRBD2 (5 bases). Trimming left V 3 bases short and J 8 bases short, with 23 bases between. This CDR3 comprises 17 residues. Germline V gene sequence: CDR1 SGHAT, CDR2 FQNNGV. The complete variable domain, with remaining parts taken from reference TRBV11-2 and TRBJ2-1, reads EAGVAQSPRYKIIEKRQSVAFWCNPISGHATLYWYQQILGQGPKLLIQFQNNGVVDDSQLPKDRFSAERLKGVDSTLKIQPAKLEDSAVYLCASSLRAPGKPMDEQFFGPGTRLTVL.

The chain is built from TRBV7-9 and TRBJ2-7, with 8 bases identical to TRBD2. The CDR3 has 12 amino acids. Losses at the gene ends were 8 bases for V and 3 bases for J; bases not matched to a gene: 3. Germline V gene lookup returns CDR1 SEHNR and CDR2 FQNEAQ (reference sequence). CDR3 coding DNA: TGTGCCAGCCTCGGGGGGGGCTACGAGCAGTACTTC. Residues: CASLGGGYEQYF. Combining the CDR3 with reference TRBV7-9 and TRBJ2-7 gives the whole variable domain DTGVSQNPRHKITKRGQNVTFRCDPISEHNRLYWYRQTLGQGPEFLTYFQNEAQLEKSRLLSDRFSAERPKGSFSTLEIQRTEQGDSAMYLCASLGGGYEQYFGPGTRLTVT.

As DNA, the CDR3 is TGTGCCAGTAGTCCCGGGACAGGGTCCTACGAGCAGTACTTC. Protein product: CASSPGTGSYEQYF. The chain has TRBV19 and TRBJ2-7; TRBD1 aligns across 9 bases. The CDR3 loop spans 14 amino acids. Germline trimming cut 5 bases from V and 1 base from J; bases unmatched to any gene: 3. Germline V CDR1 and CDR2: LNHDA, SQIVND (reference sequence).

This clone was observed once. The chain couples TRBV5-6 to TRBJ2-1; no firm D call. Germline V gene lookup returns CDR1 SGHDT and CDR2 YYEEEE. V was cut by 0 bases and J by 1 base, with 5 bases left in between. CDR3 length: 14 amino acids. The CDR3 nucleotides read TGTGCCAGCAGCTTGGGTGGGTCCTACAATGAGCAGTTCTTC. It translates to CASSLGGSYNEQFF.

In this sample, this clone turned up a few times. This chain uses TRBV6-5 with TRBJ1-1; D gene ambiguous. The CDR3 consists of 13 residues. CDR1 is MNHEY and CDR2 is SVGAGI in the germline V gene. V was shortened by 2 bases and J by 1 base, with 5 bases between the two germline ends. CDR3 sequence reads: CASSYTANTEAFF. The DNA for the CDR3 is TGTGCCAGCAGTTACACAGCGAACACTGAAGCTTTCTTT.

This rearrangement joins TRBV27 to TRBJ2-3; D tentatively reads TRBD1 or TRBD2 (5 bases each). V was trimmed by 2 bases and J by 6 bases, leaving 6 bases between them. CDR3 length equals 12 residues. Germline values: CDR1 MNHEY, CDR2 SMNVEV (reference sequence). Here the CDR3 DNA reads TGTGCCAGCAGTTTAGGGACGGATACGCAGTATTTT. The encoded protein is CASSLGTDTQYF.

The chain combines TRBV27 with TRBJ2-7; tentative D call: TRBD2 (7 bases). Trimming removed 5 bases at V and 3 bases at J, with 14 bases between. The CDR3 consists of 14 residues. Germline V gene data show CDR1 as MNHEY and CDR2 as SMNVEV (reference sequence). CDR3 nucleotide sequence: TGTGCCAGCAGTCCCCCGGGGGGCCACTACGAGCAGTACTTC. As protein: CASSPPGGHYEQYF.

This clone was picked up a small number of times. DNA of the CDR3: TGTGCCAGCAGCTTCGGGGTTGAGATGGAGACCCAGTACTTC. This encodes CASSFGVEMETQYF. This chain uses TRBV7-6 with TRBJ2-5, with a tentative D call TRBD2 (5 bases). CDR1 and CDR2 from the germline V gene are SGHVS and FNYEAQ. Trimming removed 3 bases from V and 5 bases from J, with 13 bases in between. This CDR3 contains 14 residues. Filled out from reference TRBV7-6 and TRBJ2-5, the complete variable domain reads GAGVSQSPRYKVTKRGQDVALRCDPISGHVSLYWYRQALGQGPEFLTYFNYEAQQDKSGLPNDRFSAERPEGSISTLTIQRTEQRDSAMYRCASSFGVEMETQYFGPGTRLLVL.

This clone was counted between two and nine times. This chain uses TRBV19 with TRBJ1-1, with D possibly TRBD1 on 5 matching bases. This CDR3 has 13 amino acids. Germline loops: CDR1 LNHDA, CDR2 SQIVND (reference sequence). Deletions cut 9 bases from V and 5 bases from J, with 16 bases between. CDR3 in amino acids: CASTRSEGTEAFF. The CDR3 DNA reads as TGTGCCAGCACACGTTCCGAGGGGACTGAAGCTTTCTTT. The full variable domain, completed using reference TRBV19 and TRBJ1-1, is DGGITQSPKYLFRKEGQNVTLSCEQNLNHDAMYWYRQDPGQGLRLIYYSQIVNDFQKGDIAEGYSVSREKKESFPLTVTSAQKNPTAFYLCASTRSEGTEAFFGQGTRLTVV.

CDR3 residues: CASRYTESPYNEQFF. The DNA of the CDR3 is TGTGCCAGCAGGTATACAGAGAGCCCCTACAATGAGCAGTTCTTC. The chain recombines TRBV7-6 with TRBJ2-1; no clear D gene. The CDR3 is made up of 15 amino acids. V dropped 6 bases and J dropped 2 bases, with 14 bases sitting between them. The germline gives CDR1 SGHVS, CDR2 FNYEAQ.